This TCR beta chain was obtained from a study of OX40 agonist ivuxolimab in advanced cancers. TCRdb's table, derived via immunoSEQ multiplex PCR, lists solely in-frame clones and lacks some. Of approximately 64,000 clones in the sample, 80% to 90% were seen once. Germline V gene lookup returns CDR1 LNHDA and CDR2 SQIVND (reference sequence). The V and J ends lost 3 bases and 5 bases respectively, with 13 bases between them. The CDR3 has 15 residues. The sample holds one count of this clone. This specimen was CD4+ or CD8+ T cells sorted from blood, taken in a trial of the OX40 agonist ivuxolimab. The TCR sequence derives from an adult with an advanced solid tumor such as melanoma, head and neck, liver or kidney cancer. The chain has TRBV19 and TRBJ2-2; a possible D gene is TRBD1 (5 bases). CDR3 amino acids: CASSMLRGRTGELFF. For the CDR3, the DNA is TGTGCCAGTAGTATGTTAAGGGGAAGGACCGGGGAGCTGTTTTTT.